Listed here are 9 T cell receptor beta chains from one sample, sequenced in a study of blood T cell repertoires in COVID-19. Using immunoSEQ multiplex PCR, the repertoire was profiled, and TCRdb retains in-frame clones only, with some absent. The sample has about 45,000 clones; about 83% are singletons. Sequencing used peripheral blood. These receptors all come from an older man in a cohort sampled during active COVID-19.

The rearrangement uses TRBV19 and TRBJ1-2; 8 bases fit TRBD1. The length of the CDR3 is 12 residues. Per the germline V gene, CDR1 is LNHDA and CDR2 is SQIVND (reference sequence). Losses at the gene ends were 11 bases for V and 8 bases for J; bases not matched to a gene: 10. The CDR3 nucleotides are TGTGCCGCCGGACAGGGAGAAGGAGGCTACACCTTC. Residues: CAAGQGEGGYTF.

This clone occurred once. The V and J genes are TRBV6-1 and TRBJ2-7; no clear D. V lost 2 bases and J 0 bases, leaving 11 bases between the germline ends. This CDR3 is 15 amino acids long. The germline CDR1 and CDR2 sequences are MNHNS and SASEGT. This CDR3 is CASSETVSSSYEQYF. CDR3 nucleotide sequence: TGTGCCAGCAGTGAAACAGTCTCAAGCTCCTACGAGCAGTACTTC.

J is TRBJ2-1 and V is TRBV5-1; 8 bases fit TRBD2. After removal of 3 bases from V and 7 bases from J, the junction contained 12 bases not matched to a gene. This CDR3 contains 16 residues. Germline V gene data show CDR1 as SGHRS and CDR2 as YFSETQ. The CDR3 DNA sequence: TGCGCCAGCAGCTGGAACTTTCGGGAGGGATCAAATGAGCAGTTCTTC. Protein product: CASSWNFREGSNEQFF.

V gene TRBV29-1 combines with J gene TRBJ2-5; TRBD1 matches at 7 bases. Looked up from germline, CDR1 is SQVTM and CDR2 is ANQGSEA. V lost 4 bases to trimming and J lost 6 bases; unmatched junction nucleotides: 8. This CDR3 has 13 amino acids. In DNA, the CDR3 is TGCAGCGTTGGGACAGGTTGGGGGCAGACCCAGTACTTC. It codes for CSVGTGWGQTQYF. Full variable domain (outside the CDR3, taken from reference TRBV29-1 and TRBJ2-5): SAVISQKPSRDICQRGTSLTIQCQVDSQVTMMFWYRQQPGQSLTLIATANQGSEATYESGFVIDKFPISRPNLTFSTLTVSNMSPEDSSIYLCSVGTGWGQTQYFGPGTRLLVL.

The chain carries TRBV28 and TRBJ1-2; weak D call: TRBD1 (5 bases). V lost 5 bases to trimming and J lost 4 bases, with 14 bases between them. The CDR3 spans 14 residues. Germline CDR1 and CDR2: MDHEN and SYDVKM. The CDR3 nucleotides read TGTGCCAGCAGTGCACAGGTCAGGAGCTATGGCTACACCTTC. It yields the protein CASSAQVRSYGYTF.

This sequence joins TRBV19 and TRBJ1-4; 7 nucleotides line up with TRBD1. Germline CDR1 and CDR2: LNHDA and SQIVND (reference sequence). The V gene end was trimmed by 5 bases and the J gene end by 8 bases; junction bases not matched to a gene: 8. The CDR3 is 14 residues long. The chain's CDR3 is CASSQQGRGEKLFF. The DNA for the CDR3 is TGTGCCAGTAGTCAACAGGGGCGCGGGGAAAAACTGTTTTTT.

This clone was seen a single time. This chain links TRBV29-1 with TRBJ2-2; 10 nucleotides line up with TRBD1. The V and J ends lost 7 bases and 1 base, in that order; junction bases with no gene match: 0. Germline CDR1 is SQVTM and CDR2 is ANQGSEA. The CDR3 covers 13 residues. Here the CDR3 DNA reads TGCAGCGGGGACAGGGGGAACACCGGGGAGCTGTTTTTT. It encodes CSGDRGNTGELFF.

This clone was seen a few times. The J gene is TRBJ1-1, the V gene TRBV7-9; 8 bases map to TRBD1. After removal of 3 bases from V and 8 bases from J, the junction contained 14 bases not matched to a gene. The CDR3 covers 16 residues. Germline CDR1 SEHNR, CDR2 FQNEAQ (reference sequence). Here the CDR3 reads CASSFPRTGSISEAFF. The CDR3 DNA reads as TGTGCCAGCAGCTTTCCGAGGACAGGGTCAATCTCGGAAGCTTTCTTT.

J is TRBJ1-1 and V is TRBV7-9, with D possibly being TRBD1 (5 bases). Germline V CDR1 and CDR2: SEHNR, FQNEAQ (reference sequence). Trimming cost V 1 base and J 3 bases, with 6 bases left between them. The CDR3 extends over 13 amino acids. CDR3 coding DNA: TGTGCCAGCAGCTTAGTAGGGGACACTGAAGCTTTCTTT. As protein: CASSLVGDTEAFF.